These 29 T cell receptor beta chains came from one sample sequenced in a study of T-cell memory formation after mild COVID-19 (TCRdb year 2021). Preparation of the library involved 5' RACE. TCRdb records Illumina NovaSeq 6000 as the sequencer. TCRdb reworked the public reads: Q25 trimming with fastp, MiXCR clone assembly, productive beta chains retained. Each record represents a unique CDR3 protein, reported with the most common genes and DNA among its rows. The sample table records about 340,000 distinct CDR3 sequences; over 10% of these occur just once. The biggest ten clones account for 20% to 25% of the sample. Sequencing was carried out using PBMCs or a T cell subset sorted from them (not recorded which). The receptor set was obtained from a man aged 18 to 29 who had mild COVID-19 (a few samples of this study predate the infection). The sample titles of this study are shuffled in the database, so cell type and time point are left out; the donor was told from shared clones.

The chain recombines TRBV10-3 with TRBJ2-1, with 8 bases lining up with TRBD2. The V and J ends lost 4 bases and 10 bases, in that order; junction bases with no gene match: 12. The germline gives CDR1 ENHRY, CDR2 SYGVKD. The CDR3 loop spans 15 amino acids. The CDR3 reads CAISGTSGAFFEQFF. CDR3 coding DNA: TGTGCCATCAGTGGAACTAGCGGCGCCTTCTTCGAGCAGTTCTTC.

V and J are TRBV20-1 and TRBJ1-2, with D uncertain. The CDR3 is made up of 14 amino acids. V dropped 6 bases and J dropped 0 bases, with 14 bases sitting between them. CDR1 and CDR2 (germline): DFQATT, SNEGSKA (reference sequence). CDR3 region: CSARAEWTNYGYTF. As DNA, the CDR3 is TGCAGTGCCCGAGCCGAATGGACTAACTATGGCTACACCTTC.

This clonotype was recorded a few times. This chain connects TRBV30 to TRBJ2-3; 7 nucleotides match TRBD2. Germline-derived CDR1 and CDR2 are GTSNPN and SVGIG (reference sequence). V lost 3 bases to trimming and J lost 1 base; unmatched junction nucleotides: 4. This CDR3 has 14 residues. The CDR3 spells CAWSGGGGTDTQYF. CDR3 coding DNA: TGTGCCTGGAGCGGCGGGGGTGGCACAGATACGCAGTATTTT.

At least ten counts were recorded for this clonotype. This sequence joins TRBV5-1 and TRBJ2-1; D remains unclear. Trimming took off 5 bases at V and 0 bases at J, with 6 bases between the two ends. Germline CDR1 and CDR2: SGHRS and YFSETQ. This CDR3 is built from 13 residues. CDR3 residues: CASSKSSYNEQFF. DNA of the CDR3: TGCGCCAGCAGTAAGAGCTCCTACAATGAGCAGTTCTTC.

This clonotype was detected a few times. This chain links TRBV7-2 with TRBJ2-7, with D possibly being TRBD2 (5 bases). With 4 bases removed from V and 7 bases from J, the gap between germline ends came to 17 bases. The CDR3 contains 14 residues. Looked up from germline, CDR1 is SGHTA and CDR2 is FQGNSA. CDR3 DNA: TGTGCCAGCAGCTCCTACCCTATAGCGCGGGAGCAGTACTTC. It is translated as CASSSYPIAREQYF. Filled out from reference TRBV7-2 and TRBJ2-7, the complete variable domain reads GAGVSQSPSNKVTEKGKDVELRCDPISGHTALYWYRQSLGQGLEFLIYFQGNSAPDKSGLPSDRFSAERTGGSVSTLTIQRTQQEDSAVYLCASSSYPIAREQYFGPGTRLTVT.

This clonotype came up many times. The rearrangement links TRBV14 to TRBJ2-1, with 8 bases lining up with TRBD1. CDR1 is SGHDN, CDR2 FVKESK, per germline. V gave up 6 bases and J gave up 7 bases; unmatched junction bases: 2. The CDR3 length is 12 residues. The CDR3 coding sequence is TGTGCCAGCAGTCGACAGGGGAATGAGCAGTTCTTC. Its protein product is CASSRQGNEQFF.

This clonotype has more than one count but fewer than ten. The chain is built from TRBV7-6 and TRBJ2-5; 7 bases map to TRBD2. The CDR3 has 14 amino acids. Looked up from germline, CDR1 is SGHVS and CDR2 is FNYEAQ. The J segment lost 4 bases and the V segment lost 5 bases, leaving 7 bases of the junction unmatched. The CDR3 here is CASSPGGRSETQYF. In DNA form, the CDR3 reads TGTGCCAGCAGCCCCGGGGGGAGGTCAGAGACCCAGTACTTC.

The V call is TRBV4-1, the J call TRBJ1-3; maybe TRBD1 (5 bases). V lost 2 bases and J 4 bases, leaving 18 bases between the germline ends. This CDR3 is 17 amino acids long. Germline assignment: CDR1 MGHRA and CDR2 YSYEKL. The CDR3 here is CASSQSLGREKGNTIYF. CDR3 in DNA: TGCGCCAGCAGCCAATCTTTGGGCAGGGAAAAAGGAAACACCATATATTTT.

J is TRBJ1-6 and V is TRBV29-1; unclear D gene. Germline values: CDR1 SQVTM, CDR2 ANQGSEA. The CDR3 consists of 13 residues. Trimming took off 6 bases at V and 9 bases at J, with 15 bases between the two ends. The CDR3 DNA reads TGCAGCGTCTCCAACTCAGAGACTTCACCCCTCCACTTT. Translating it yields CSVSNSETSPLHF. Full variable domain (outside the CDR3, taken from reference TRBV29-1 and TRBJ1-6): SAVISQKPSRDICQRGTSLTIQCQVDSQVTMMFWYRQQPGQSLTLIATANQGSEATYESGFVIDKFPISRPNLTFSTLTVSNMSPEDSSIYLCSVSNSETSPLHFGNGTRLTVT.

This clonotype showed up just a few times. The chain combines TRBV7-2 with TRBJ2-3; D is ambiguous. Germline-derived CDR1 and CDR2 are SGHTA and FQGNSA. The CDR3 spans 14 residues. V lost 4 bases and J 0 bases, leaving 8 bases between the germline ends. CDR3: CASSWKGSTDTQYF. As DNA, the CDR3 is TGTGCCAGCAGCTGGAAAGGGAGCACAGATACGCAGTATTTT.

In its sample, this clonotype was seen a few times. J is TRBJ2-7 and V is TRBV6-5, with D perhaps TRBD1 (6 bases). V was clipped by 0 bases and J by 9 bases, with 21 bases between them. The CDR3 contains 16 residues. Germline CDR1 is MNHEY and CDR2 is SVGAGI. The CDR3 DNA follows: TGTGCCAGCAGTTACTCCCTTGTCAGGGGACCAAGCGGGCAGTACTTC. Its protein product is CASSYSLVRGPSGQYF.

This clonotype was found a few times. V is TRBV29-1 and J is TRBJ1-1, with no clear D. Trimming took off 6 bases at V and 10 bases at J, with 18 bases between the two ends. The CDR3 totals 12 residues. Germline-derived CDR1 and CDR2 are SQVTM and ANQGSEA. The CDR3 loop is CSVAESSGRAFF. The CDR3 DNA sequence: TGCAGCGTCGCCGAAAGCAGTGGGAGAGCTTTCTTT.

V and J are TRBV4-1 and TRBJ2-5, with TRBD2 matching 9 bases. The germline V gene encodes CDR1 MGHRA and CDR2 YSYEKL. The CDR3 spans 14 residues. Trimming removed 3 bases from V and 5 bases from J; junction bases left unmatched: 4. CDR3 DNA sequence: TGCGCCAGCAGCCATGCTAGCGGGGAGGAGACCCAGTACTTC. This sequence encodes CASSHASGEETQYF.

This clonotype was found many times. The chain uses TRBV6-5 and TRBJ2-5; 9 positions agree with TRBD2. Germline CDR1 reads MNHEY; CDR2 reads SVGAGI. The CDR3 runs 16 residues. V was pared by 0 bases and J by 0 bases, with 2 bases of the junction left unmatched. CDR3 amino acids: CASSYSRGGDQETQYF. CDR3 bases: TGTGCCAGCAGTTACTCTCGCGGGGGGGACCAAGAGACCCAGTACTTC.

The genes are TRBV9 and TRBJ1-2; perhaps TRBD1 as D (6 bases). Germline values: CDR1 SGDLS, CDR2 YYNGEE. The V end was cut by 0 bases, the J end by 4 bases, with 16 bases between. This CDR3 has 16 amino acids. CDR3 protein: CASSVGYDRRRYGYTF. CDR3 nucleotide sequence: TGTGCCAGCAGCGTAGGGTACGACAGGCGACGCTATGGCTACACCTTC.

J is TRBJ1-1 and V is TRBV2, with D possibly being TRBD1 (5 bases). The V end was cut by 6 bases, the J end by 6 bases, with 11 bases between. The CDR3 consists of 12 residues. CDR1 and CDR2 (germline): SNHLY, FYNNEI. CDR3 sequence reads: CASSLDKSEAFF. The CDR3 region has the DNA TGTGCCAGCAGCCTGGACAAGTCTGAAGCTTTCTTT.

The chain carries TRBV9 and TRBJ2-7; D could derive from TRBD1 or TRBD2 (6 bases each). CDR1 and CDR2 (germline): SGDLS, YYNGEE. Trimming removed 4 bases at V and 2 bases at J, with 13 bases between. The CDR3 sequence is 14 residues long. The CDR3 coding sequence is TGTGCCAGCAGCCCCCAGAGGGGGGCCTACGAGCAGTACTTC. As protein: CASSPQRGAYEQYF.

In this sample, this clonotype turned up a few times. The chain has TRBV7-9 and TRBJ2-3; 9 positions agree with TRBD2. Trimming removed 2 bases from V and 2 bases from J; junction bases left unmatched: 2. Germline values: CDR1 SEHNR, CDR2 FQNEAQ (reference sequence). The CDR3 is 15 residues long. In DNA form, the CDR3 reads TGTGCCAGCAGCTTAATAGCGGGGGCCACAGATACGCAGTATTTT. This codes for CASSLIAGATDTQYF.

The rearrangement links TRBV5-6 to TRBJ1-1; a possible D gene is TRBD1 (6 bases). Trimming took 2 bases from V and 6 from J, leaving 17 bases between them. Germline loops: CDR1 SGHDT, CDR2 YYEEEE. The CDR3 contains 15 residues. In nucleotides, the CDR3 is TGTGCCAGCAGCTTATCCCGGGGGGCGAGGGCTGAAGCTTTCTTT. It codes for CASSLSRGARAEAFF.

This clonotype was counted between two and nine times. The chain is built from TRBV4-3 and TRBJ2-1; D not certain. Germline values: CDR1 LGHNA, CDR2 YSLEER. V was trimmed by 0 bases and J by 0 bases, leaving 15 bases between them. The CDR3 length is 18 residues. CDR3 amino acids: CASSQDTPSWGSYNEQFF. The DNA of the CDR3 is TGCGCCAGCAGCCAAGATACCCCCTCATGGGGCTCCTACAATGAGCAGTTCTTC.

This clonotype was recorded a few times. The chain combines TRBV12-3 or TRBV12-4 with TRBJ2-2; D not resolved. This CDR3 region has 12 residues. Trimming removed 2 bases at V and 9 bases at J, with 7 bases between. The CDR3 protein is CASSLYRRELFF. The DNA of the CDR3 is TGTGCCAGCAGTTTATACCGCCGGGAGCTGTTTTTT.

A few counts support this clonotype. The J gene is TRBJ1-2, the V gene TRBV19; D call uncertain. In germline, CDR1 is LNHDA, CDR2 SQIVND (reference sequence). This CDR3 comprises 16 residues. Between the trimmed V and J ends, which lost 5 bases and 4 bases, there was a span of 20 bases. The CDR3 DNA reads as TGTGCCAGTAGTCCGACCGCAGCGGGAACGAGCTATGGCTACACCTTC. It translates to CASSPTAAGTSYGYTF.

The chain couples TRBV6-2 or TRBV6-3 to TRBJ2-2, with TRBD2 matching over 10 bases. Germline values: CDR1 MNHEY, CDR2 SVGEGT. The CDR3 loop spans 15 amino acids. After removal of 4 bases from V and 6 bases from J, the junction contained 5 bases not matched to a gene. CDR3 in DNA: TGTGCCAGCAGTTTCTTAGCGGGGGGTTCCGGGGAGCTGTTTTTT. It codes for CASSFLAGGSGELFF.

This clonotype appeared a few times. The gene calls are TRBV20-1 and TRBJ1-2; D uncertain. Looked up from germline, CDR1 is DFQATT and CDR2 is SNEGSKA (reference sequence). The CDR3 consists of 8 residues. The CDR3, as DNA: TGCAGGCCCTATGGCTACACCTTC. Translation gives CRPYGYTF.

There are a few counts of this clonotype. The gene calls are TRBV6-2 or TRBV6-3 and TRBJ2-7; D may be TRBD1 (5 bases). The CDR3 is 16 amino acids. Germline V CDR1 and CDR2: MNHEY, SVGEGT. Trimming took 2 bases from V and 4 from J, leaving 18 bases between them. The CDR3 sequence is CASSYPRGANLYEQYF. The CDR3 DNA reads as TGTGCCAGCAGTTACCCCCGTGGGGCGAACCTTTACGAGCAGTACTTC.

This clonotype was seen more than once but under ten times. The CDR3 sequence is CASIGGALGTEAFF. The CDR3 DNA reads as TGTGCCAGCATTGGGGGGGCGTTAGGCACTGAAGCTTTCTTT. The V call is TRBV12-3 or TRBV12-4, the J call TRBJ1-1; tentatively, D is TRBD1 (6 bases). The CDR3 totals 14 residues. The V gene lost 7 bases and the J gene lost 4 bases, with 16 bases spanning the gap.

The chain uses TRBV14 and TRBJ2-5, with D perhaps TRBD1 or TRBD2 (6 bases each). V was shortened by 2 bases and J by 7 bases, with 17 bases between the two germline ends. This CDR3 comprises 15 residues. Germline V lookup: CDR1 SGHDN, CDR2 FVKESK. CDR3 amino acids: CASSQTWGAPGTQYF. The CDR3 DNA sequence: TGTGCCAGCAGCCAAACCTGGGGGGCGCCAGGGACCCAGTACTTC. Full variable domain (rest looked up from reference TRBV14 and TRBJ2-5): EAGVTQFPSHSVIEKGQTVTLRCDPISGHDNLYWYRRVMGKEIKFLLHFVKESKQDESGMPNNRFLAERTGGTYSTLKVQPAELEDSGVYFCASSQTWGAPGTQYFGPGTRLLVL.

The V and J genes are TRBV20-1 and TRBJ2-3; 9 nucleotides line up with TRBD2. The CDR3 runs to 15 residues. Germline trimming cut 6 bases from V and 3 bases from J; bases unmatched to any gene: 10. Germline loops: CDR1 DFQATT, CDR2 SNEGSKA (reference sequence). The CDR3 nucleotides read TGCAGTGCCCAAGGAGGCCTAGCGGGGACAGATACGCAGTATTTT. It encodes CSAQGGLAGTDTQYF.

This clonotype was counted at least ten times. V and J are TRBV10-3 and TRBJ2-1, with D unclear. CDR3 size: 12 residues. Germline-derived CDR1 and CDR2 are ENHRY and SYGVKD. Deletions cut 0 bases from V and 8 bases from J, with 5 bases between. The CDR3 DNA is TGTGCCATCAGTGAGTCGATTTATGAGCAGTTCTTC. It is translated as CAISESIYEQFF.